These T cell receptor beta chains were read from a single sample in a study of regulatory T cells in long-lasting Graves disease. TCRdb analysed the multiplex PCR reads with MiXCR anew, one entry per CDR3 protein. The sample consists of about 320,000 distinct CDR3 sequences, 18% of them appearing once. Sequenced material: peripheral blood mononuclear cells (PBMCs), taken at new diagnosis, from a patient treated with antithyroid drugs. Receptors originate from a female donor with Graves disease. The CDR3 runs from the conserved cysteine through the conserved F or W. A D gene is named only where the DNA matches it firmly. Only part of the rows carry a size: once, few, many, or a class if the clone is expanded.

abundance	d_gene	v_gene	j_gene	CDR3aa	CDR3nt
many	TRBD1	TRBV15	TRBJ2-1	CATSPRTGGMGNEQFF	TGTGCCACCAGCCCCCGAACAGGGGGCATGGGGAATGAGCAGTTCTTC
-	TRBD2	TRBV28	TRBJ2-1	CATERLAGGGEQFF	TGTGCCACCGAAAGACTAGCGGGAGGAGGTGAGCAGTTCTTC
many	-	TRBV9	TRBJ1-5	CASSVQGNQPQHF	TGTGCCAGCAGCGTACAGGGGAACCAGCCCCAGCATTTT
-	-	TRBV2	TRBJ2-7	CASRNWGQGLHEQYF	TGTGCCAGCAGGAACTGGGGGCAGGGGCTCCACGAGCAGTACTTC
-	TRBD2	TRBV11-2	TRBJ2-7	CASGGTNYEQYF	TGTGCCAGTGGGGGGACTAACTACGAGCAGTACTTC
many	TRBD2	TRBV6-2/TRBV6-3	TRBJ2-5	CASSRAGTSGSETQYF	TGTGCCAGCAGCCGCGCCGGGACTAGCGGGAGCGAGACCCAGTACTTC
-	-	TRBV19	TRBJ2-2	CASSIRAPGANTGELFF	TGTGCCAGTAGTATACGTGCCCCAGGGGCGAACACCGGGGAGCTGTTTTTT
few	-	TRBV20-1	TRBJ2-7	CSAEHPGKTYEQYF	TGCAGTGCAGAACACCCCGGCAAAACCTACGAGCAGTACTTC
many	-	TRBV12-3/TRBV12-4	TRBJ1-2	CASSFLAMAGTEYGYTF	TGTGCCAGCAGTTTTCTGGCTATGGCAGGAACAGAATATGGCTACACCTTC
many	-	TRBV2	TRBJ2-5	CASSVTGETQYF	TGTGCCAGCAGCGTAACGGGGGAGACCCAGTACTTC
many	-	TRBV5-5	TRBJ1-1	CASSLLNTEAFF	TGTGCCAGCAGCCTCTTGAACACTGAAGCTTTCTTT
many	-	TRBV27	TRBJ2-2	CASRQGLGELFF	TGTGCCAGCCGGCAGGGACTCGGGGAGCTGTTTTTT
many	-	TRBV7-2	TRBJ2-5	CASSLVQGGEETQYF	TGTGCCAGCAGCTTAGTCCAGGGAGGAGAAGAGACCCAGTACTTC
many	TRBD1	TRBV20-1	TRBJ2-5	CSARVTGGPRTQYF	TGCAGTGCTAGAGTGACAGGGGGGCCGAGGACCCAGTACTTC
-	-	TRBV30	TRBJ1-1	CAWSGGFTNTEAFF	TGTGCCTGGAGTGGAGGGTTTACGAACACTGAAGCTTTCTTT
few	-	TRBV2	TRBJ1-5	CASKDRGGPDQPQHF	TGTGCCAGCAAGGACCGGGGAGGTCCCGATCAGCCCCAGCATTTT
many	-	TRBV10-3	TRBJ2-7	CATKRWGGEQYF	TGTGCCACCAAGAGGTGGGGAGGCGAGCAGTACTTC
many	TRBD1	TRBV20-1	TRBJ1-6	CSARVKGQGILGNSPLHF	TGCAGTGCTAGGGTTAAGGGACAGGGGATCCTCGGTAATTCACCCCTCCACTTT
many	-	TRBV15	TRBJ2-3	CATSREDSPTDTQYF	TGTGCCACCAGCAGAGAGGACAGTCCAACAGATACGCAGTATTTT
many	-	TRBV19	TRBJ2-3	CASSANPGDTQYF	TGTGCCAGTAGTGCTAACCCGGGGGATACGCAGTATTTT
many	-	TRBV5-1	TRBJ2-1	CASSLGGHNEQFF	TGCGCCAGCAGCCTTGGGGGTCACAATGAGCAGTTCTTC
-	-	TRBV6-2/TRBV6-3	TRBJ2-5	CASSPGLIMEGQETQYF	TGTGCCAGCAGCCCCGGACTGATCATGGAGGGGCAAGAGACCCAGTACTTC
-	-	TRBV28	TRBJ1-6	CASSGLGSPLHF	TGTGCCAGCAGTGGCCTAGGGTCACCCCTCCACTTT
many	-	TRBV19	TRBJ1-6	CASSPRVGDGGSPLHF	TGTGCCAGTAGCCCCCGAGTCGGGGACGGAGGGTCACCCCTCCACTTT
many	-	TRBV29-1	TRBJ2-7	CSAGAPLGYEQYF	TGCAGCGCAGGAGCCCCCTTGGGCTACGAGCAGTACTTC